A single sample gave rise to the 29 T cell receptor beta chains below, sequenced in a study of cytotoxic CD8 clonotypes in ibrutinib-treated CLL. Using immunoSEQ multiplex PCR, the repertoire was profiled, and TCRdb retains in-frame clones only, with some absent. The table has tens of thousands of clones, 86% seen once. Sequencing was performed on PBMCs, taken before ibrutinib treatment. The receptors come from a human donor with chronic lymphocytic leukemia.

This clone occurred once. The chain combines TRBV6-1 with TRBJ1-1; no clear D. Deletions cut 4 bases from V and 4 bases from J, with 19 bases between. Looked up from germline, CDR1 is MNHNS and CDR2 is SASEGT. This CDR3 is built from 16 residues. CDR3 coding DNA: TGTGCCAGCAGTGTTGGTGTGAAGAGGAACGGCACTGAAGCTTTCTTT. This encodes CASSVGVKRNGTEAFF.

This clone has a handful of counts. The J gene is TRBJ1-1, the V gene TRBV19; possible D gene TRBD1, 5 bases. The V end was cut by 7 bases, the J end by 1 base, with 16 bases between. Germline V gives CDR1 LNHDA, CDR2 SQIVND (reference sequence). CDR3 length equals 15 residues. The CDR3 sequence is CASKMGQTGNTEAFF. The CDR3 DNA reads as TGTGCCAGTAAGATGGGGCAGACCGGGAACACTGAAGCTTTCTTT.

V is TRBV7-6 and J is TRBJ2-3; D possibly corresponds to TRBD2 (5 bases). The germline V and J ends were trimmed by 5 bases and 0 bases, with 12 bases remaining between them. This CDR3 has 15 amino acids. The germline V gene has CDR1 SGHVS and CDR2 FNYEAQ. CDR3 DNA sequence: TGTGCCAGCAGCCTACGACGGGGTAGCACAGATACGCAGTATTTT. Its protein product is CASSLRRGSTDTQYF.

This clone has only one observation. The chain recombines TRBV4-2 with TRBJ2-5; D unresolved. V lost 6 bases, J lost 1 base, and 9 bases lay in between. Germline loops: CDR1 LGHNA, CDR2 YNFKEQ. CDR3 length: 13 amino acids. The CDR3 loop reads CASRRSGQETQYF. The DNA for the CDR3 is TGTGCCAGCAGACGCTCGGGCCAAGAGACCCAGTACTTC.

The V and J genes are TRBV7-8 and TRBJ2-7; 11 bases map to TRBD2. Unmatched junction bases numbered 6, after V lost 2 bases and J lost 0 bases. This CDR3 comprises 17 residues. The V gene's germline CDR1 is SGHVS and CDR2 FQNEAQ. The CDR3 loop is CASSLNPGTSGSYEQYF. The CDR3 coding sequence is TGTGCCAGCAGCTTAAACCCCGGGACTAGCGGCTCCTACGAGCAGTACTTC.

The CDR3 is CASILGQGVATEAFF. The CDR3 nucleotides are TGTGCCAGCATACTGGGACAGGGAGTTGCCACTGAAGCTTTCTTT. The chain couples TRBV6-5 to TRBJ1-1; 9 bases match TRBD1. J gave up 4 bases and V 7 bases, and 10 bases lay outside the gene matches. CDR1 is MNHEY, CDR2 SVGAGI, per germline. The CDR3 consists of 15 residues.

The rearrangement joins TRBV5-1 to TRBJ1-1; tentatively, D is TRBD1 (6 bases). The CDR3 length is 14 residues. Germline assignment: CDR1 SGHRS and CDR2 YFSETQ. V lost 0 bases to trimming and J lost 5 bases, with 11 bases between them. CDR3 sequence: CASSLGTGRTEAFF. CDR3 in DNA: TGCGCCAGCAGCTTGGGAACAGGGAGGACTGAAGCTTTCTTT.

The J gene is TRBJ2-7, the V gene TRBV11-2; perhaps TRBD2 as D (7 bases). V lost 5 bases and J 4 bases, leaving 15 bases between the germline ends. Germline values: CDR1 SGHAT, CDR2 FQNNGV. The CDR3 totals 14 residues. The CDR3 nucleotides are TGTGCCAGCAGCGCAAGGGGGGGACCTTACGAGCAGTACTTC. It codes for CASSARGGPYEQYF.

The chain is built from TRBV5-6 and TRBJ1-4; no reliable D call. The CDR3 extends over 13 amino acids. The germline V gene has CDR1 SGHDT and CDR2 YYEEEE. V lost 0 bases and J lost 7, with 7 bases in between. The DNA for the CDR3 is TGTGCCAGCAGCTTGGGACAATTTGAAAAACTGTTTTTT. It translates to CASSLGQFEKLFF.

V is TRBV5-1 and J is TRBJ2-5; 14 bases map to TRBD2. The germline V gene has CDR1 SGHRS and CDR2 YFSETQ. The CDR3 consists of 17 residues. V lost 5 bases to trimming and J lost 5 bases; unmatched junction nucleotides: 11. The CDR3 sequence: CASRQGLAGAWYETQYF. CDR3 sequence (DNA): TGCGCCAGCAGGCAGGGACTAGCGGGAGCGTGGTATGAGACCCAGTACTTC.

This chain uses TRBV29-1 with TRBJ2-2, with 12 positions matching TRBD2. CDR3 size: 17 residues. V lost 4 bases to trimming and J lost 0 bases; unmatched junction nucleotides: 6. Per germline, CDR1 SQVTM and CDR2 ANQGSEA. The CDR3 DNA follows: TGCAGCGTTGGAGGACTAGCGGGACCAGCGAACACCGGGGAGCTGTTTTTT. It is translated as CSVGGLAGPANTGELFF.

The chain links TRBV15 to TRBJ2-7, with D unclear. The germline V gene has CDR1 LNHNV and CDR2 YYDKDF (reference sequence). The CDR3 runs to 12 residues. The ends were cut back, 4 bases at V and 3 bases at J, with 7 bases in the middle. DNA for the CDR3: TGTGCCACCAGCAATAGTGGCTACGAGCAGTACTTC. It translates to CATSNSGYEQYF.

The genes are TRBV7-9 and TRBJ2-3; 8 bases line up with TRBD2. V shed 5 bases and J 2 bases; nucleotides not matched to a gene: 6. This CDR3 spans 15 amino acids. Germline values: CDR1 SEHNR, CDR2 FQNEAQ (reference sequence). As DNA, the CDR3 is TGTGCCAGCAGCCCGATAGCGGGGCACACAGATACGCAGTATTTT. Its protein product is CASSPIAGHTDTQYF.

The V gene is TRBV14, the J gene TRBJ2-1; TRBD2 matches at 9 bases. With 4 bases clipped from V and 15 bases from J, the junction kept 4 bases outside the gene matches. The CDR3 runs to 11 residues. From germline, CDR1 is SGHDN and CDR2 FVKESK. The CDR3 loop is CASSPGTSRFF. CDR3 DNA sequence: TGTGCCAGCAGCCCGGGGACTAGCAGGTTCTTC.

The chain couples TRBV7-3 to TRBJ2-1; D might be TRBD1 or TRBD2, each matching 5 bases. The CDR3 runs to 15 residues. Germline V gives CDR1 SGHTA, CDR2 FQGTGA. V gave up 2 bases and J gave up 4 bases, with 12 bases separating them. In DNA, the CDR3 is TGTGCCAGCAGCTTATCCGGGACGACATACAATGAGCAGTTCTTC. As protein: CASSLSGTTYNEQFF.

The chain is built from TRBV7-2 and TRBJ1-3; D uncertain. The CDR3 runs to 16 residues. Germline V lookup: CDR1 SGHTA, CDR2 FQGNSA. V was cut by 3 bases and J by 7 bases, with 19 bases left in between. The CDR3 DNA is TGTGCCAGCAGCTTTGATGATCCCAGTCTCCTCAACACCATATATTTT. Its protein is CASSFDDPSLLNTIYF.

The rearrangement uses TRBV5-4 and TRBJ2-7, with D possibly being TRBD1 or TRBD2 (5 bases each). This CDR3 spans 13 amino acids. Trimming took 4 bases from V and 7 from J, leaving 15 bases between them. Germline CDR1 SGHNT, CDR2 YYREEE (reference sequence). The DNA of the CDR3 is TGTGCCAGCAGCGGACGGGACGGCGTAGAGCAGTACTTC. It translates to CASSGRDGVEQYF.

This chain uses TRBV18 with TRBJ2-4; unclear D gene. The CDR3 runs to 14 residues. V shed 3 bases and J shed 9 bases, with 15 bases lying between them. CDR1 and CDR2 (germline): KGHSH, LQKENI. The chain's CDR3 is CASSPGDPLGIQYF. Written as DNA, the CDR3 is TGTGCCAGCTCACCGGGCGACCCCCTTGGCATTCAGTACTTC.

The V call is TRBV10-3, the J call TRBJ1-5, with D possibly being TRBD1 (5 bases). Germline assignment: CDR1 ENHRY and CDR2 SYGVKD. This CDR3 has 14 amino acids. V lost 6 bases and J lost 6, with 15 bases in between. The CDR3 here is CAISEGDTGQPQHF. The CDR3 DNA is TGTGCCATCAGCGAGGGAGATACAGGTCAGCCCCAGCATTTT.

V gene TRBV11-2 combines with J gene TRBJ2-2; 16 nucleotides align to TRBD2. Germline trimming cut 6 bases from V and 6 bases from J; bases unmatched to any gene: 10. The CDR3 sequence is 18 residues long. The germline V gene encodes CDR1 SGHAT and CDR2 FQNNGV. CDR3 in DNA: TGTGCCAGCAGACCCTCGGGACTAGCGGGAGGGCCGGCCGGGGAGCTGTTTTTT. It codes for CASRPSGLAGGPAGELFF.

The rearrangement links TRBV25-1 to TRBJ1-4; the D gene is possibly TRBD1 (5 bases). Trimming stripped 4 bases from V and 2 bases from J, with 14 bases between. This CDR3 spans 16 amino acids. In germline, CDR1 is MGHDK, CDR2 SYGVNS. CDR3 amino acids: CASSAWVGATNEKLFF. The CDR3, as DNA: TGTGCCAGCAGTGCGTGGGTTGGGGCTACTAATGAAAAACTGTTTTTT.

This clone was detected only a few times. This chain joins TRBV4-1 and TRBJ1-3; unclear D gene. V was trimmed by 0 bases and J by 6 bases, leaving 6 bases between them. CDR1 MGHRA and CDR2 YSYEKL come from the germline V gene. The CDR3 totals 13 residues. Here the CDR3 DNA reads TGCGCCAGCAGCCAAGATATCGAAAACACCATATATTTT. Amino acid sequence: CASSQDIENTIYF.

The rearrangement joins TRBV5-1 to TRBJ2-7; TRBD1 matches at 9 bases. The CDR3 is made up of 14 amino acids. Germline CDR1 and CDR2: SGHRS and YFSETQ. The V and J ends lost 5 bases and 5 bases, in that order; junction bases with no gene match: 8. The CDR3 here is CASSSRTGVNEQYF. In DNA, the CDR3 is TGCGCCAGCAGTTCCCGGACAGGGGTCAACGAGCAGTACTTC.

The DNA of the CDR3 is TGTGCCAGCAGCTTAGGAGGACAGGGCACTGAAGCTTTCTTT. It yields the protein CASSLGGQGTEAFF. The V call is TRBV7-2, the J call TRBJ1-1, with TRBD1 matching over 8 bases. From germline, CDR1 is SGHTA and CDR2 FQGNSA. This CDR3 has 14 residues. Unmatched junction bases numbered 2, after V lost 1 base and J lost 4 bases.

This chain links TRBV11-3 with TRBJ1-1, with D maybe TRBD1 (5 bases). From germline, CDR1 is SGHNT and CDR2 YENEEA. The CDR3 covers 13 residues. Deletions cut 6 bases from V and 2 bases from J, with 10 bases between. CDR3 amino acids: CASSKGENTEAFF. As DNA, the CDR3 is TGTGCCAGCAGTAAAGGGGAAAACACTGAAGCTTTCTTT.

This CDR3 reads CASSIGTSASTDTQYF. The CDR3 region has the DNA TGTGCCAGTAGTATAGGGACTAGCGCTAGCACAGATACGCAGTATTTT. The chain couples TRBV19 to TRBJ2-3; 9 nucleotides line up with TRBD2. Germline loops: CDR1 LNHDA, CDR2 SQIVND (reference sequence). There are 16 residues in the CDR3. V was pared by 1 base and J by 0 bases, with 2 bases of the junction left unmatched.

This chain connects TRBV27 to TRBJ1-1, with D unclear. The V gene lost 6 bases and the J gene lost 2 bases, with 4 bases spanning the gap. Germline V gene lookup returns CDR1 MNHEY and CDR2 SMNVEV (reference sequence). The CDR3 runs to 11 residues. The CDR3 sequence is CASRENTEAFF. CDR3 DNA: TGTGCCAGCAGGGAAAACACTGAAGCTTTCTTT.

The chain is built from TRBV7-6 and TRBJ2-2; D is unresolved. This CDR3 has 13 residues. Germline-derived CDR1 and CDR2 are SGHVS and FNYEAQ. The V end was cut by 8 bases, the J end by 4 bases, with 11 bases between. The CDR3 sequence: CASFLYVTGELFF. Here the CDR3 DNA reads TGTGCCAGCTTTTTATATGTCACCGGGGAGCTGTTTTTT.

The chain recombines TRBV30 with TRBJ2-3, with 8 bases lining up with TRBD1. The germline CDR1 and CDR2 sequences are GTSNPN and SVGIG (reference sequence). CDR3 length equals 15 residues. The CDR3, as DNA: TGTGCACTCTCGGACAGGGCGGCGGGCACAGATACGCAGTATTTT. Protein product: CALSDRAAGTDTQYF.